Detailed here is one TCR beta chain. This record comes from a study of control samples from healthy donors and cancer patients. Here immunoSEQ multiplex PCR was the method, and the copy in TCRdb shows in-frame clones only, minus some. The sample holds about 120,000 clones; approximately 89% are singletons and the top ten take 7.8%. J lost 4 bases, V lost 1 base, and 7 bases had no gene match. The CDR3 is 15 residues long. CDR1 and CDR2 (germline): SGHRS, YFSETQ. Material: blood. J is TRBJ1-2 and V is TRBV5-1; TRBD1 matches 7 bases. This TCR came from a woman under 30 in good health. CDR3 residues: CASSLRQGGTYGYTF. CDR3 sequence (DNA): TGCGCCAGCAGCTTGAGACAGGGTGGGACCTATGGCTACACCTTC.